A selection of T cell receptor beta chains follows, all from one sample in a study of shared clonotypes between healthy human individuals. The protocol was immunoSEQ multiplex PCR, while the TCRdb copy is restricted to in-frame clones and leaves out a portion. The sample consists of around 480,000 clones, nearly 80% of them appearing once. The specimen sequenced was PBMCs. These receptors were taken from a woman aged 40 to 50 in good health. Some clones in this sample may be carry-over from other donors' samples. CDR3s include the opening cysteine and the closing phenylalanine or tryptophan. Fields, in order: V gene, J gene, CDR3 protein.

v_call: TRBV18
j_call: TRBJ2-3
cdr3_aa: CASSPGTATDTQYF

v_call: TRBV29-1
j_call: TRBJ1-1
cdr3_aa: CSVSTGGNEAFF

v_call: TRBV30
j_call: TRBJ2-5
cdr3_aa: CAWSVLPTQYF

v_call: TRBV5-1
j_call: TRBJ2-1
cdr3_aa: CASSLDRVYEQFF

v_call: TRBV29-1
j_call: TRBJ2-4
cdr3_aa: CSVVAGLAKNIQYF

v_call: TRBV29-1
j_call: TRBJ1-3
cdr3_aa: CSVQGNGDTIYF

v_call: TRBV6-6
j_call: TRBJ1-5
cdr3_aa: CASIQDGNSNQPQHF

v_call: TRBV7-9
j_call: TRBJ2-7
cdr3_aa: CASSFPTSGRYEQYF

v_call: TRBV13
j_call: TRBJ1-3
cdr3_aa: CASSPRQGLGNTIYF

v_call: TRBV9
j_call: TRBJ1-2
cdr3_aa: CASSVGPYQNYGYTF

v_call: TRBV6-5
j_call: TRBJ2-7
cdr3_aa: CASSRTANSYEQYF

v_call: TRBV19
j_call: TRBJ2-3
cdr3_aa: CASSITAGSTDTQYF

v_call: TRBV5-6
j_call: TRBJ1-5
cdr3_aa: CASSLRGNNQPQHF

v_call: TRBV5-1
j_call: TRBJ2-2
cdr3_aa: CASSLGQAGTGELFF

v_call: TRBV27
j_call: TRBJ2-3
cdr3_aa: CASSSLGQGEDTQYF

v_call: TRBV7-9
j_call: TRBJ1-1
cdr3_aa: CASSLRLGEGTEAFF

v_call: TRBV18
j_call: TRBJ1-1
cdr3_aa: CASSLRVSRVIAEAFF

v_call: TRBV19
j_call: TRBJ1-2
cdr3_aa: CASSTDRVYGYTF

v_call: TRBV19
j_call: TRBJ2-2
cdr3_aa: CASKAAYGSNTGELFF

v_call: TRBV10-3
j_call: TRBJ2-7
cdr3_aa: CAMVGGGTYEQYF

v_call: TRBV9
j_call: TRBJ1-2
cdr3_aa: CASSVAHGGYTF

v_call: TRBV7-2
j_call: TRBJ2-2
cdr3_aa: CASSRGLAGGFDGELFF

v_call: TRBV2
j_call: TRBJ2-2
cdr3_aa: CASGQPNTGELFF

v_call: TRBV7-9
j_call: TRBJ2-7
cdr3_aa: CASSFPGLYEQYF

v_call: TRBV21-1
j_call: TRBJ2-1
cdr3_aa: CASTRPWDQQFF

v_call: TRBV4-3
j_call: TRBJ2-2
cdr3_aa: CASSQELSGELFF

v_call: TRBV5-1
j_call: TRBJ1-1
cdr3_aa: CASSLALGTGEAFF

v_call: TRBV4-2
j_call: TRBJ1-1
cdr3_aa: CASSQGRTANTEAFF

v_call: TRBV5-1
j_call: TRBJ1-1
cdr3_aa: CASRMDRGWAFF

v_call: TRBV9
j_call: TRBJ1-5
cdr3_aa: CASSSGAGQPQHF

v_call: TRBV29-1
j_call: TRBJ2-7
cdr3_aa: CSVAGLAGDSWYEQYF

v_call: TRBV7-3
j_call: TRBJ2-7
cdr3_aa: CASSILGGVYEQYF

v_call: TRBV30
j_call: -
cdr3_aa: CAWRVPWTGEQYF

v_call: TRBV6-1
j_call: TRBJ2-7
cdr3_aa: CASTRLAGVYEQYF

v_call: TRBV4-2
j_call: TRBJ2-3
cdr3_aa: CASSQGPSGGNTDTQYF

v_call: TRBV5-4
j_call: TRBJ1-2
cdr3_aa: CASSLGDSDGYTF

v_call: TRBV2
j_call: TRBJ1-4
cdr3_aa: CASSFDRGDEKLFF

v_call: TRBV9
j_call: TRBJ2-6
cdr3_aa: CASSVGRGFSGANVLTF

v_call: TRBV29-1
j_call: TRBJ2-1
cdr3_aa: CSVDRGGRDEQFF

v_call: TRBV18
j_call: TRBJ1-5
cdr3_aa: CASSPTDKNQPQHF

v_call: TRBV18
j_call: TRBJ1-1
cdr3_aa: CASSPTTEAFF

v_call: TRBV5-1
j_call: TRBJ1-2
cdr3_aa: CASSSTADLISF

v_call: TRBV11-3
j_call: TRBJ2-3
cdr3_aa: CASSPPGSGGTDTQYF

v_call: TRBV30
j_call: TRBJ2-7
cdr3_aa: CAWSPLDYEQYF

v_call: TRBV30
j_call: TRBJ1-2
cdr3_aa: CAWSEFDSYGYTF

v_call: TRBV5-5
j_call: TRBJ2-7
cdr3_aa: CASSLAVRASGNSYEQYF

v_call: TRBV6-5
j_call: TRBJ2-2
cdr3_aa: CASNSGGTGELFF

v_call: TRBV28
j_call: TRBJ1-4
cdr3_aa: CASSFRGEKLFF

v_call: TRBV2
j_call: TRBJ2-5
cdr3_aa: CASRKGARDPGGETQYF

v_call: TRBV7-9
j_call: -
cdr3_aa: CASSFSGTRAYEQYF

v_call: TRBV29-1
j_call: TRBJ1-2
cdr3_aa: CSVALGQRAYGYTF

v_call: TRBV9
j_call: TRBJ2-3
cdr3_aa: CASSGRLAERSTDTQYF